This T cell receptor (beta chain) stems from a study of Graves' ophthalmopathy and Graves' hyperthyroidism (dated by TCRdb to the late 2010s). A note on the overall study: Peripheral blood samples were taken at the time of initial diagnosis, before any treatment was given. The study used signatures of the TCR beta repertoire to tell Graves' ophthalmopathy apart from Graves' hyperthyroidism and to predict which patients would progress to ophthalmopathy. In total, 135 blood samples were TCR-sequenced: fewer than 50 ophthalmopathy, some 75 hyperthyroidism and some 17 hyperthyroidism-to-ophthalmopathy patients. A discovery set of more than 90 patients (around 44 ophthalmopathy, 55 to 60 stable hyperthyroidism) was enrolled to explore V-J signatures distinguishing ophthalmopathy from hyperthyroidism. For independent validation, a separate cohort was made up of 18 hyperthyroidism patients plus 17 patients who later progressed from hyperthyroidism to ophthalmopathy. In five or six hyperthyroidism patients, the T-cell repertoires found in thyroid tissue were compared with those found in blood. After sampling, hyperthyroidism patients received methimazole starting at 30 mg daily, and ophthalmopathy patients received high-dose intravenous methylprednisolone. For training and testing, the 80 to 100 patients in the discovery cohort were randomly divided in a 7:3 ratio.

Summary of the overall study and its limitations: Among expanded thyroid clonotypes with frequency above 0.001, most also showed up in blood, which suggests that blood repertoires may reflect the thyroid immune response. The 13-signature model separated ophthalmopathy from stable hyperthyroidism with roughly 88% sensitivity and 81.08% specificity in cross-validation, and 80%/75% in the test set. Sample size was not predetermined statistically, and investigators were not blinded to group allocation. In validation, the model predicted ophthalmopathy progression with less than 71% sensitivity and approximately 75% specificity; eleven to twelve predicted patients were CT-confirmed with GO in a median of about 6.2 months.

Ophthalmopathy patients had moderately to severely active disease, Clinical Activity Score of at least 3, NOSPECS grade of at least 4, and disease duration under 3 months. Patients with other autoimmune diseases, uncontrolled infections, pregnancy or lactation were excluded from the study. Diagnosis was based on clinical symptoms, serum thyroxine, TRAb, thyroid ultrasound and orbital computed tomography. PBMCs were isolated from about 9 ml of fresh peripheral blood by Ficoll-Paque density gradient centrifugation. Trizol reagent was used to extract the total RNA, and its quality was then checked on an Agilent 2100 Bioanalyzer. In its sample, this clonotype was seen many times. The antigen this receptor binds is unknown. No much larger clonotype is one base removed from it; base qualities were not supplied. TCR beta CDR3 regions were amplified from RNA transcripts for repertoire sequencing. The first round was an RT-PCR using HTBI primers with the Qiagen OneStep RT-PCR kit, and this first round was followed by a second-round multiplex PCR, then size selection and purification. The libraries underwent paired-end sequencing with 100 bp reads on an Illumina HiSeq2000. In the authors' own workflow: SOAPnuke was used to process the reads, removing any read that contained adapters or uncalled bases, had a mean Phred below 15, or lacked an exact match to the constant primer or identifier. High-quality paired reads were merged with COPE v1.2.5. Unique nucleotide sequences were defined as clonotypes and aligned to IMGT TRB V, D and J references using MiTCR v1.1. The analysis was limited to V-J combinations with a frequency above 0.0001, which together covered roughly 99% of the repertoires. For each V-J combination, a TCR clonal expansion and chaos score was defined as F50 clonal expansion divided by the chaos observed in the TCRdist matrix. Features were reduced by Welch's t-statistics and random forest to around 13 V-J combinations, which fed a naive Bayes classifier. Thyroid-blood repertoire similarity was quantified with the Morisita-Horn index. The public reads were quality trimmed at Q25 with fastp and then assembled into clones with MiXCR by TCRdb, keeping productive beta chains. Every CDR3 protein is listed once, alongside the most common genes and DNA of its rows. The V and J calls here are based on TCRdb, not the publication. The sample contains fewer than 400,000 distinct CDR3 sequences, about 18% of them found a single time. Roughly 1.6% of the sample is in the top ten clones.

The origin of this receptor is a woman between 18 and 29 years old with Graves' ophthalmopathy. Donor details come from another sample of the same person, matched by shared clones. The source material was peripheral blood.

This receptor has the CDR3 CASSTWTAGEQYF. The DNA reads as follows: TGTGCCAGCAGTACTTGGACAGCGGGGGAGCAGTACTTC. The rearrangement joined TRBV6-5 to TRBJ2-7; TRBD2 is a possible D gene, resting on 7 matching bases. Per the germline V gene, MNHEY is the CDR1 and SVGAGI is the CDR2. Trimming removed 5 bases from V and 7 bases from J, leaving 15 bases between the germline ends. Its CDR3 holds 13 amino acids, cysteine through phenylalanine. The DNA shown is the 39-base CDR3, in frame from base 1.